The 23 T cell receptor beta chains below come from one sample, sequenced in a study of CD8 T cells in Susac syndrome. It was with random hexamers that about 0.45 to 1 ug RNA was reverse transcribed. Each CDR3 protein is one row after TCRdb ran MiXCR on the immunoSEQ multiplex PCR reads. The sample includes nearly 25,000 distinct CDR3 sequences, about 93% of them seen just once. The source material was CD8+ T cells from PBMCs. The receptors derive from a human donor with Susac syndrome.

V and J are TRBV19 and TRBJ2-5; TRBD2 aligns across 8 bases. With V trimmed by 4 bases and J by 4 bases, 11 bases remained unmatched. CDR3 length equals 16 residues. Germline lookup yields CDR1 LNHDA and CDR2 SQIVND (reference sequence). The CDR3 sequence is CASSNPSRRGAETQYF. In DNA form, the CDR3 reads TGTGCCAGTAGTAACCCCTCCCGGCGGGGGGCAGAGACCCAGTACTTC.

The V gene is TRBV3-1, the J gene TRBJ2-7, with TRBD2 identical over 11 bases. The V segment lost 0 bases and the J segment 2 bases; nucleotides outside the gene matches: 12. This CDR3 is built from 19 residues. Germline V gives CDR1 LGHDT, CDR2 YNNKEL (reference sequence). The CDR3 here is CASSQDGASGGRIAYEQYF. The CDR3 DNA sequence: TGTGCCAGCAGCCAAGATGGGGCTAGCGGGGGGCGAATCGCCTACGAGCAGTACTTC.

CDR3 amino acids: CASSQDRQVTYEQYF. In DNA, the CDR3 is TGTGCCAGCAGCCAAGATCGACAGGTAACCTACGAGCAGTACTTC. This chain links TRBV3-1 with TRBJ2-7, with D possibly TRBD1 on 6 matching bases. CDR3 length: 15 residues. Trimming cost V 0 bases and J 2 bases, with 11 bases left between them. Germline CDR1 is LGHDT and CDR2 is YNNKEL (reference sequence).

The chain recombines TRBV7-9 with TRBJ2-7; tentatively, D is TRBD2 (6 bases). CDR1 SEHNR and CDR2 FQNEAQ come from the germline V gene (reference sequence). With 0 bases removed from V and 1 base from J, the gap between germline ends came to 13 bases. CDR3 length: 16 residues. The chain's CDR3 is CASSLAGGPLSYEQYF. The CDR3 DNA is TGTGCCAGCAGCTTAGCCGGGGGACCTCTGTCCTACGAGCAGTACTTC.

This clonotype was seen a few times. This chain uses TRBV28 with TRBJ2-7; D possibly corresponds to TRBD2 (5 bases). The V gene's germline CDR1 is MDHEN and CDR2 SYDVKM. V was shortened by 3 bases and J by 7 bases, with 16 bases between the two germline ends. CDR3 size: 14 residues. CDR3 in amino acids: CASSFWNEEDEQYF. The CDR3 nucleotides are TGTGCCAGCAGTTTTTGGAACGAGGAGGATGAGCAGTACTTC.

The rearrangement uses TRBV27 and TRBJ2-5; a possible D gene is TRBD2 (5 bases). The CDR3 spans 14 residues. The V gene's germline CDR1 is MNHEY and CDR2 SMNVEV (reference sequence). Deletions cut 3 bases from V and 2 bases from J, with 10 bases between. CDR3 amino acids: CASSLIGDQETQYF. CDR3 coding DNA: TGTGCCAGCAGTTTGATCGGGGATCAAGAGACCCAGTACTTC.

The chain couples TRBV11-3 to TRBJ2-7; 10 bases line up with TRBD1. The CDR3 consists of 15 residues. Looked up from germline, CDR1 is SGHNT and CDR2 is YENEEA. The trim removed 5 bases at V and 4 bases at J, leaving 8 bases unmatched. CDR3 amino acids: CASSTNPGQGYEQYF. CDR3 DNA sequence: TGTGCCAGCAGCACTAATCCGGGACAGGGGTACGAGCAGTACTTC. Complete variable domain (other parts from reference TRBV11-3 and TRBJ2-7): EAGVVQSPRYKIIEKKQPVAFWCNPISGHNTLYWYLQNLGQGPELLIRYENEEAVDDSQLPKDRFSAERLKGVDSTLKIQPAELGDSAVYLCASSTNPGQGYEQYFGPGTRLTVT.

The rearrangement links TRBV29-1 to TRBJ2-2; D is undetermined. Germline V lookup: CDR1 SQVTM, CDR2 ANQGSEA. This CDR3 comprises 11 residues. Trimming removed 7 bases from V and 2 bases from J, with 5 bases in between. CDR3 bases: TGCAGCGCACTCAACACCGGGGAGCTGTTTTTT. Translating gives CSALNTGELFF.

The chain combines TRBV5-1 with TRBJ2-5, with TRBD2 matching over 10 bases. CDR3 size: 16 residues. V trimming: 4 bases; J trimming: 3 bases; junction bases outside the gene matches: 9. The germline gives CDR1 SGHRS, CDR2 YFSETQ. CDR3 sequence (DNA): TGCGCCAGCAGCCCTGGGGGGCTAGCGGGGGAAGAGACCCAGTACTTC. This gives the protein CASSPGGLAGEETQYF.

The CDR3 nucleotides are TGTGCCAGCACGGACAGGGGGCTAGGAGACACTGAAGCTTTCTTT. It translates to CASTDRGLGDTEAFF. The gene calls are TRBV6-1 and TRBJ1-1; 11 bases are shared with TRBD1. The CDR3 is 15 amino acids. CDR1 is MNHNS and CDR2 is SASEGT in the germline V gene. V lost 7 bases and J lost 3; bases outside the gene matches: 7.

The chain uses TRBV7-9 and TRBJ2-7, with unresolved D. There are 13 residues in the CDR3. The V gene's germline CDR1 is SEHNR and CDR2 FQNEAQ (reference sequence). With 1 base removed from V and 0 bases from J, the gap between germline ends came to 4 bases. The CDR3 reads CASSLVRSYEQYF. The DNA for the CDR3 is TGTGCCAGCAGCTTAGTCCGCTCCTACGAGCAGTACTTC.

The chain joins TRBV4-3 to TRBJ1-1, with D possibly matching TRBD1 (6 bases). The CDR3 runs to 15 residues. V gave up 0 bases and J gave up 4 bases, with 12 bases separating them. Per germline, CDR1 LGHNA and CDR2 YSLEER. The CDR3 DNA sequence: TGCGCCAGCAGCCAAGACCTCGGAGGGGGCACTGAAGCTTTCTTT. Protein: CASSQDLGGGTEAFF.

The chain joins TRBV9 to TRBJ2-7; D ambiguous. V was trimmed by 0 bases and J by 0 bases, leaving 7 bases between them. The germline gives CDR1 SGDLS, CDR2 YYNGEE. This CDR3 has 14 residues. The CDR3 sequence: CASSVGDISYEQYF. The CDR3 bases are TGTGCCAGCAGCGTAGGAGACATCTCCTACGAGCAGTACTTC.

The chain employs TRBV28 and TRBJ2-7; tentative D call: TRBD2 (5 bases). This CDR3 is 10 amino acids long. V was shortened by 6 bases and J by 6 bases, with 6 bases between the two germline ends. From germline, CDR1 is MDHEN and CDR2 SYDVKM. The CDR3 loop is CASSRGEQYF. The CDR3 DNA reads TGTGCCAGCAGCCGGGGCGAGCAGTACTTC.

The chain uses TRBV6-6 and TRBJ1-5, with D possibly TRBD1 on 5 matching bases. V gave up 0 bases and J gave up 9 bases, with 9 bases separating them. Germline V CDR1 and CDR2: MNHNY, SVGAGI (reference sequence). The CDR3 spans 13 residues. For the CDR3, the DNA is TGTGCCAGCAGTTACTCGCGAGGGGCGCCCCAGCATTTT. This encodes CASSYSRGAPQHF.

The chain is built from TRBV6-1 and TRBJ2-1, with 13 nucleotides matching TRBD2. V was clipped by 2 bases and J by 4 bases; unmatched bases: 5. The germline V gene has CDR1 MNHNS and CDR2 SASEGT. The CDR3 consists of 17 residues. The CDR3, as DNA: TGTGCCAGCAGTGAACAGGGGACTAGCGGGGTTTACAATGAGCAGTTCTTC. Protein: CASSEQGTSGVYNEQFF.

With respect to this clonotype: The junction departs from the called germline gene at one end, perhaps through a read error. The rearrangement links TRBV24-1 to TRBJ2-1; 9 bases map to TRBD1. This CDR3 has 13 amino acids. The germline gives CDR1 KGHDR, CDR2 SFDVKD. The CDR3 nucleotides read TGTGCCACCAGTGATGGGACAGGGAATGGGCAGTTCTTC. Translation: CATSDGTGNGQFF.

The chain carries TRBV20-1 and TRBJ2-1; tentatively, D is TRBD1 or TRBD2 (5 bases each). The CDR3 covers 16 residues. V was shortened by 0 bases and J by 1 base, with 13 bases between the two germline ends. Germline lookup yields CDR1 DFQATT and CDR2 SNEGSKA (reference sequence). CDR3 sequence (DNA): TGCAGTGCTAGAGATATCGAGGGGTTTTCCTACAATGAGCAGTTCTTC. It specifies CSARDIEGFSYNEQFF.

The rearrangement links TRBV28 to TRBJ2-7, with 7 bases that match TRBD1. Germline values: CDR1 MDHEN, CDR2 SYDVKM. V lost 2 bases and J lost 2; bases outside the gene matches: 18. This CDR3 comprises 19 residues. The DNA for the CDR3 is TGTGCCAGCAGTTTAATTACCCCCAAGGACAGGTCGACAACCTACGAGCAGTACTTC. Translating it yields CASSLITPKDRSTTYEQYF.

With regard to this clonotype: One junction end does not reproduce the germline sequence, and a read error may be involved. The rearrangement links TRBV5-6 to TRBJ2-7; D possibly uses TRBD1 or TRBD2 (9 bases each). Germline loops: CDR1 SGHDT, CDR2 YYEEEE. The CDR3 extends over 15 amino acids. The CDR3 region is CASSAGGTGSFEQYF. For the CDR3, the DNA is TGTGCCAGCAGCGCGGGAGGGACAGGGTCCTTCGAGCAGTACTTC.

The rearrangement uses TRBV29-1 and TRBJ2-2; D gene unclear. The CDR3 is 16 amino acids. Germline loops: CDR1 SQVTM, CDR2 ANQGSEA. Trimming removed 0 bases from V and 0 bases from J, with 11 bases in between. CDR3 loop: CSVEDQALPNTGELFF. As DNA, the CDR3 is TGCAGCGTTGAAGATCAGGCCCTACCGAACACCGGGGAGCTGTTTTTT.

The rearrangement uses TRBV5-6 and TRBJ2-7, with D tentatively TRBD1 (5 bases). Germline CDR1 is SGHDT and CDR2 is YYEEEE. The CDR3 consists of 14 residues. V was trimmed by 0 bases and J by 3 bases, leaving 10 bases between them. The CDR3 sequence: CASSLADKRYEQYF. The CDR3, as DNA: TGTGCCAGCAGCTTGGCGGACAAACGCTACGAGCAGTACTTC.

This CDR3 reads CASSQSRGYITDTQYF. The CDR3, as DNA: TGTGCCAGCAGCCAAAGTAGGGGATATATCACAGATACGCAGTATTTT. The chain recombines TRBV7-9 with TRBJ2-3; D is possibly TRBD1 (5 bases). V lost 5 bases and J lost 2, with 17 bases in between. Germline assignment: CDR1 SEHNR and CDR2 FQNEAQ (reference sequence). This CDR3 is built from 16 residues.